This T cell receptor beta chain was obtained from a study of T cell repertoires in cytomegalovirus infection. The wider study: CMV infection together with matching HLA type was indicated by public TCR beta signatures.

In its sample, this clonotype was seen once. What it recognizes is unknown. A single record per CDR3 protein comes from TCRdb applying MiXCR to the reads. Of about 770,000 distinct CDR3 sequences detected, 29% appear once; the ten largest clones hold about 12%. Germline CDR1 is MGHRA and CDR2 is YSYEKL. The CDR3 length is 15 residues. V shed 0 bases and J shed 7 bases, with 13 bases lying between them. Study-wide results and limits: Across the ex vivo response, the dominant clonotypes were HLA-C-restricted CMV-specific TCR beta clonotypes. Public TCR beta family frequency separated CMV-and-HLA carriers, including in an independent cohort.

This clonotype was obtained from a human donor in good health (CMV status not recorded). Some clones in this sample may be carry-over from other donors' samples. The sequencing used cultured CD8+ T cells from PBMCs, collected from culture after CMV antigen stimulation. The chain joins TRBV4-1 to TRBJ2-1; possibly TRBD1 for D (5 bases). DNA for the CDR3: TGCGCCAGCAGCCAAGATACCCACGACAGTAATGAGCAGTTCTTC. Residues: CASSQDTHDSNEQFF.